This T cell receptor (beta chain) derives from a study of shared clonotypes between healthy human individuals. Regarding the study as a whole: Rarefaction curves obtained for sorted subsets showed sequencing incomplete despite large depth. Shared clonotypes across all four donors exceeded non-shared ones in generation probability.

Deep was the level used in running the assay. Generated by immunoSEQ multiplex PCR, the TCRdb table keeps only in-frame clones and is missing some. Of approximately 600,000 clones listed, around 95% are singletons. As concerns this clone: Its target is unknown.

Naive CD8 populations comprised CD45RO-negative cells positively selected for CCR7, excluding terminally differentiated effector memory CD45RA+ cells. This CDR3 has 12 residues. Trimming at V came to 4 bases and at J to 8 bases, leaving 3 bases not matched to a gene. Looked up from germline, CDR1 is WNHNN and CDR2 is SYGVQD (reference sequence). The receptor was derived from a woman under 40 in good health. This chain connects TRBV10-1 to TRBJ1-1; 8 bases are shared with TRBD1. Sample: naive CD8+ T cells sorted from blood. CDR3 sequence reads: CASSARGLEAFF. The CDR3 region has the DNA TGCGCCAGCAGTGCCAGGGGGCTAGAAGCTTTCTTT.